A single sample is the source of the 26 T cell receptor beta chains below, sequenced in a study of blood T cell repertoires in COVID-19. Sequencing used immunoSEQ multiplex PCR; TCRdb keeps in-frame clones, though not all of them. The repertoire holds approximately 330,000 clones, with roughly 89% as singletons. The sample consisted of peripheral blood. The origin of the receptors is a man younger than 45 with COVID-19, enrolled during active disease.

This clone was seen a handful of times. The chain uses TRBV5-1 and TRBJ2-7, with 11 nucleotides matching TRBD1. Per the germline V gene, CDR1 is SGHRS and CDR2 is YFSETQ. The CDR3 runs to 14 residues. V was clipped by 0 bases and J by 7 bases; unmatched bases: 3. In nucleotides, the CDR3 is TGCGCCAGCAGCTTGGGGACAGGGGGCAGTGAGCAGTACTTC. Translated: CASSLGTGGSEQYF.

The chain recombines TRBV6-5 with TRBJ1-4; D possibly corresponds to TRBD1 (5 bases). The germline V gene encodes CDR1 MNHEY and CDR2 SVGAGI. The CDR3 is 13 residues long. Trimming pared 10 bases from V and 7 bases from J, leaving 16 bases between. CDR3 sequence (DNA): TGTGCCACCGGGGGGGGTAGGGGTGAAAAACTGTTTTTT. Its protein is CATGGGRGEKLFF.

The gene calls are TRBV6-6 and TRBJ1-2, with D unclear. Trimming cost V 3 bases and J 2 bases, with 7 bases left between them. Germline values: CDR1 MNHNY, CDR2 SVGAGI (reference sequence). CDR3 length: 13 amino acids. The CDR3 is CASSYGKNYGYTF. The DNA for the CDR3 is TGTGCCAGCAGTTATGGCAAGAACTATGGCTACACCTTC.

The CDR3 DNA sequence: TGTGCCAGCAGCTTAAGGGACAGGGGGACTAATGAAAAACTGTTTTTT. This sequence encodes CASSLRDRGTNEKLFF. This chain joins TRBV7-9 and TRBJ1-4; 11 nucleotides match TRBD1. This CDR3 has 16 residues. The trim removed 2 bases at V and 2 bases at J, leaving 1 base unmatched. Germline CDR1 reads SEHNR; CDR2 reads FQNEAQ (reference sequence).

This chain connects TRBV7-2 to TRBJ1-1, with 8 positions matching TRBD1. Germline CDR1 SGHTA, CDR2 FQGNSA. The length of the CDR3 is 15 residues. V was pared by 2 bases and J by 10 bases, with 12 bases of the junction left unmatched. CDR3 protein: CASSLLGTGQWRAFF. DNA of the CDR3: TGTGCCAGCAGCTTACTAGGGACAGGACAGTGGCGAGCTTTCTTT.

V is TRBV9 and J is TRBJ2-7; a weak D match, TRBD1 (6 bases). Per germline, CDR1 SGDLS and CDR2 YYNGEE. The CDR3 is made up of 16 amino acids. The ends were cut back, 3 bases at V and 3 bases at J, with 19 bases in the middle. The CDR3 DNA is TGTGCCAGCAGCGCGCCGAGGGGTGGGGGCAACTACGAGCAGTACTTC. Translated: CASSAPRGGGNYEQYF.

V is TRBV6-1 and J is TRBJ1-2, with 7 bases identical to TRBD1. The CDR3 totals 14 residues. Trimming removed 2 bases from V and 6 bases from J; junction bases left unmatched: 6. Germline assignment: CDR1 MNHNS and CDR2 SASEGT. This CDR3 reads CASSEFPGQHGYTF. CDR3 DNA sequence: TGTGCCAGCAGTGAATTTCCGGGACAGCATGGCTACACCTTC.

The chain joins TRBV12-3 or TRBV12-4 to TRBJ1-3; D unresolved. The CDR3 has 13 amino acids. V lost 6 bases, J lost 2 bases, and 8 bases lay in between. The DNA for the CDR3 is TGTGCCAGCAGAGGAGAGCCTGGAAACACCATATATTTT. Encoded protein: CASRGEPGNTIYF.

This chain uses TRBV7-9 with TRBJ1-1; weak D call: TRBD1 (6 bases). Germline CDR1 is SEHNR and CDR2 is FQNEAQ (reference sequence). Between the trimmed V and J ends, which lost 5 bases and 5 bases, there was a span of 18 bases. This CDR3 is built from 15 residues. The CDR3 sequence is CASSPHGGGETEAFF. Here the CDR3 DNA reads TGTGCCAGCAGCCCACATGGGGGGGGCGAGACTGAAGCTTTCTTT.

This clone was found once. The rearrangement links TRBV5-4 to TRBJ1-4; no definite D call. This CDR3 contains 14 residues. V was pared by 4 bases and J by 0 bases, with 7 bases between. The germline CDR1 and CDR2 sequences are SGHNT and YYREEE (reference sequence). The CDR3 DNA reads TGTGCCAGCAGCGTGGCTGCAACTAATGAAAAACTGTTTTTT. This codes for CASSVAATNEKLFF.

The chain combines TRBV5-6 with TRBJ2-1; TRBD2 agrees at 10 bases. V trimming: 5 bases; J trimming: 0 bases; junction bases outside the gene matches: 5. The CDR3 contains 16 residues. CDR1 SGHDT and CDR2 YYEEEE come from the germline V gene. The CDR3 nucleotides read TGTGCCAGCAGAAAACTAGCGGGAAGCTCCTACAATGAGCAGTTCTTC. It specifies CASRKLAGSSYNEQFF.

The chain links TRBV7-2 to TRBJ2-7; 8 bases line up with TRBD1. Germline V gene data show CDR1 as SGHTA and CDR2 as FQGNSA. The CDR3 spans 15 residues. V was clipped by 5 bases and J by 4 bases; unmatched bases: 10. CDR3 nucleotide sequence: TGTGCCAGCAGCGCCACCGGGACAGGCGGTTACGAGCAGTACTTC. It yields the protein CASSATGTGGYEQYF.

The chain combines TRBV11-2 with TRBJ2-5; D unresolved. The V end lost 1 base, the J end lost 5 bases, and 5 bases lay between the germline ends. Per the germline V gene, CDR1 is SGHAT and CDR2 is FQNNGV. The CDR3 spans 12 residues. CDR3 protein: CASSLAGETQYF. CDR3 nucleotide sequence: TGTGCCAGCAGCTTAGCCGGGGAGACCCAGTACTTC. Complete variable domain (other parts from reference TRBV11-2 and TRBJ2-5): EAGVAQSPRYKIIEKRQSVAFWCNPISGHATLYWYQQILGQGPKLLIQFQNNGVVDDSQLPKDRFSAERLKGVDSTLKIQPAKLEDSAVYLCASSLAGETQYFGPGTRLLVL.

The V call is TRBV19, the J call TRBJ1-1, with D possibly being TRBD1 (6 bases). The CDR3 sequence is 15 residues long. From germline, CDR1 is LNHDA and CDR2 SQIVND (reference sequence). V was cut by 5 bases and J by 0 bases, with 13 bases left in between. The CDR3 sequence: CASSYGQLMNTEAFF. The DNA for the CDR3 is TGTGCCAGTAGTTACGGACAGCTCATGAACACTGAAGCTTTCTTT.

V is TRBV7-9 and J is TRBJ2-7, with 11 bases identical to TRBD2. There are 15 residues in the CDR3. J gave up 0 bases and V 5 bases, and 3 bases lay outside the gene matches. Per germline, CDR1 SEHNR and CDR2 FQNEAQ (reference sequence). The DNA for the CDR3 is TGTGCCAGCAGCCCCACTAGCGGGAGCTCCTACGAGCAGTACTTC. This encodes CASSPTSGSSYEQYF.

This clone was seen once. The chain recombines TRBV27 with TRBJ2-7, with TRBD2 as a possible D gene (6 bases). V gave up 3 bases and J gave up 4 bases, with 13 bases separating them. The CDR3 is made up of 14 amino acids. The V gene's germline CDR1 is MNHEY and CDR2 SMNVEV (reference sequence). The CDR3 nucleotides read TGTGCCAGCAGTTTTTACGCGGGGACTTACGAGCAGTACTTC. Residues: CASSFYAGTYEQYF.

This chain connects TRBV19 to TRBJ1-2; TRBD1 matches 7 bases. CDR1 and CDR2 (germline): LNHDA, SQIVND (reference sequence). The junction had 14 bases not matched to a gene; V was cut back by 6 bases and J by 4 bases. The CDR3 loop spans 16 amino acids. The DNA of the CDR3 is TGTGCCAGTAGATCTCAGGGGGTTCCGACTCCCTATGGCTACACCTTC. Translating it yields CASRSQGVPTPYGYTF.

The genes are TRBV28 and TRBJ2-5; 9 nucleotides agree with TRBD1. This CDR3 region has 14 residues. Germline V gene data show CDR1 as MDHEN and CDR2 as SYDVKM. Trimming took 5 bases from V and 5 from J; bases not matched to a gene: 6. CDR3 bases: TGTGCCAGCAGTACCAGACAGGGGGTGGAGACCCAGTACTTC. Its translation: CASSTRQGVETQYF.

The chain couples TRBV4-3 to TRBJ2-1; D may be TRBD2 (5 bases). The CDR3 has 14 residues. Looked up from germline, CDR1 is LGHNA and CDR2 is YSLEER. The V end lost 0 bases, the J end lost 12 bases, and 15 bases lay between the germline ends. DNA for the CDR3: TGCGCCAGCAGCCAAGAATGGACTCGGCCTGTGCAGTTCTTC. It encodes CASSQEWTRPVQFF.

This sequence joins TRBV18 and TRBJ1-2; TRBD1 matches at 9 bases. The CDR3 is made up of 15 amino acids. V dropped 5 bases and J dropped 2; count of bases not matched to a gene: 6. Germline V lookup: CDR1 KGHSH, CDR2 LQKENI. CDR3 DNA sequence: TGTGCCAGCTCAGGAGGACAGGGGAAAAACTATGGCTACACCTTC. Its translation: CASSGGQGKNYGYTF.

The V and J genes are TRBV25-1 and TRBJ2-1; maybe TRBD1 (6 bases). Germline assignment: CDR1 MGHDK and CDR2 SYGVNS. The germline V and J ends were trimmed by 0 bases and 4 bases, with 13 bases remaining between them. The CDR3 has 16 residues. CDR3 coding DNA: TGTGCCAGCAGTGAATACAGGGGATCCGTTTACAATGAGCAGTTCTTC. This sequence encodes CASSEYRGSVYNEQFF.

The chain employs TRBV13 and TRBJ1-5, with TRBD1 identical over 9 bases. The CDR3 totals 16 residues. Germline CDR1 and CDR2: PRHDT and FYEKMQ (reference sequence). V was pared by 10 bases and J by 0 bases, with 10 bases of the junction left unmatched. CDR3: CAKGTGPIPSNQPQHF. The CDR3 DNA follows: TGTGCCAAGGGGACAGGGCCTATTCCTAGCAATCAGCCCCAGCATTTT.

This clone has just one count. V gene TRBV18 combines with J gene TRBJ2-1; TRBD2 matches at 10 bases. CDR3 length: 16 residues. V was clipped by 6 bases and J by 6 bases; unmatched bases: 11. Germline CDR1 is KGHSH and CDR2 is LQKENI. CDR3 sequence: CASSSSSGSSGNEQFF. CDR3 DNA sequence: TGTGCCAGCTCGTCCTCTAGCGGGAGCAGTGGCAATGAGCAGTTCTTC.

The V gene is TRBV6-5, the J gene TRBJ2-2; D gene uncertain. The germline CDR1 and CDR2 sequences are MNHEY and SVGAGI. The CDR3 spans 13 residues. V was cut by 7 bases and J by 0 bases, with 6 bases left in between. CDR3 coding DNA: TGTGCCAGCACAGGCCCGAACACCGGGGAGCTGTTTTTT. This sequence encodes CASTGPNTGELFF.

The rearrangement uses TRBV6-5 and TRBJ2-3, with D perhaps matching TRBD1 (6 bases). In germline, CDR1 is MNHEY, CDR2 SVGAGI. The CDR3 consists of 15 residues. V was clipped by 4 bases and J by 3 bases, with 14 bases between them. DNA for the CDR3: TGTGCCAGCAGTTTACAGGGCCAAACTACAGATACGCAGTATTTT. This encodes CASSLQGQTTDTQYF.

This chain's CDR3 is CASSRGWQGGSEAFF. CDR3 sequence (DNA): TGTGCCAGCAGCAGGGGCTGGCAGGGAGGGTCTGAAGCTTTCTTT. J is TRBJ1-1 and V is TRBV3-1 (or the pseudogene TRBV3-2); D perhaps matches TRBD1 (5 bases). CDR3 length equals 15 residues. Germline V lookup: CDR1 LGHDT, CDR2 YNNKEL (reference sequence). V was clipped by 5 bases and J by 6 bases, with 19 bases between them.